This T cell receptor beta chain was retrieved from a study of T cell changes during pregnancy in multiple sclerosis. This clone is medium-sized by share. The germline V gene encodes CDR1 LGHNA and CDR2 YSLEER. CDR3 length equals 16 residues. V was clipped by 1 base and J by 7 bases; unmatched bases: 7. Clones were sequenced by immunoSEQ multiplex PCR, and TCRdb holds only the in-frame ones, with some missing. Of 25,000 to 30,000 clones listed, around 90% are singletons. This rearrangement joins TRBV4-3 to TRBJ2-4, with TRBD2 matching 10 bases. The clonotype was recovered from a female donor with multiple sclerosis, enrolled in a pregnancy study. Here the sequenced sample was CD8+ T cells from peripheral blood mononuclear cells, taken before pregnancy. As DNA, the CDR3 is TGCGCCAGCAGCCAAGCAACTAGCGGGAATGTGAACATTCAGTACTTC. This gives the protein CASSQATSGNVNIQYF.